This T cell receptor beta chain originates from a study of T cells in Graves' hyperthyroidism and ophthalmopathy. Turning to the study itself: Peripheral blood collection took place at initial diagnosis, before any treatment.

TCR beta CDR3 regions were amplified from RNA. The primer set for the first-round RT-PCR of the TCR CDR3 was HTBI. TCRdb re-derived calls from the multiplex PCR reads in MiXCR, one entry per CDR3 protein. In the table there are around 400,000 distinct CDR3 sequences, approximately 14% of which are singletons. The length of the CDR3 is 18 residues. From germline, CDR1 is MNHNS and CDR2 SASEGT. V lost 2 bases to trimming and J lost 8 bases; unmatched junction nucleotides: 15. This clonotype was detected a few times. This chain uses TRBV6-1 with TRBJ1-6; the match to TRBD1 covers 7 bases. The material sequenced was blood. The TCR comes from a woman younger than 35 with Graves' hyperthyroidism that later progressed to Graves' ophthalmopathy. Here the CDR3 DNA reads TGTGCCAGCAGTGAAATAGGATTGCGGACAGGCTCCCATTCACCCCTCCACTTT. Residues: CASSEIGLRTGSHSPLHF.